This T cell receptor (beta chain) was captured by sequencing in a study of beta chain features in type 1 diabetes. Expressed TCRB transcripts were sequenced because the entire RNA isolate underwent reverse transcription. Sequenced by immunoSEQ multiplex PCR; TCRdb stores in-frame clones only, minus some. This table holds a few hundred thousand clones, about 15% found once. General observations from the study: Significant though moderate, a shortening of TCRB CDR3s appeared in all four CD4+ subsets of Type 1 diabetes patients.

This clone appeared a few times. Antigen specificity is unknown. The same CDR3 also results from other DNA sequences found in this sample. This TCR was recovered from a man between 25 and 39 years old with type 1 diabetes. Sequencing input: naive CD4+ T cells from blood.

CDR3 residues: CASSLAGGETQYF. The DNA of the CDR3 is TGCGCCAGCAGCTTGGCAGGGGGCGAGACCCAGTACTTC. The V call is TRBV5-1, the J call TRBJ2-5; 8 positions agree with TRBD1. CDR3 length: 13 amino acids. Germline assignment: CDR1 SGHRS and CDR2 YFSETQ. The V segment lost 0 bases and the J segment 5 bases; nucleotides outside the gene matches: 0.